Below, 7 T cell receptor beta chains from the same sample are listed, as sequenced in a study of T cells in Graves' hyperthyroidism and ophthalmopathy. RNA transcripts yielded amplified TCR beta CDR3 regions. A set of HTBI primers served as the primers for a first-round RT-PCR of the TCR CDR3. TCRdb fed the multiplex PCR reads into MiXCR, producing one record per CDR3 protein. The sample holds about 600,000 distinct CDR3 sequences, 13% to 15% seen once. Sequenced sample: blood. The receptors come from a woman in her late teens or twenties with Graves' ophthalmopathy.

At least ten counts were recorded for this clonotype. This chain's CDR3 is CSPRRPGQGRYGYTF. Written as DNA, the CDR3 is TGCAGTCCCAGAAGGCCCGGACAGGGGCGCTATGGCTACACCTTC. V gene TRBV20-1 combines with J gene TRBJ1-2; 9 nucleotides align to TRBD1. The V gene end was trimmed by 8 bases and the J gene end by 4 bases; junction bases not matched to a gene: 14. This CDR3 is 15 amino acids long. CDR1 is DFQATT and CDR2 is SNEGSKA in the germline V gene (reference sequence).

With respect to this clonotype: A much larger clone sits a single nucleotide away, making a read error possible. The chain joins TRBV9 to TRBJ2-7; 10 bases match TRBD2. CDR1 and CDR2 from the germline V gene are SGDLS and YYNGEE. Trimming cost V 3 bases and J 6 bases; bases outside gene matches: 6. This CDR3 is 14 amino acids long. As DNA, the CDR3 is TGTGCCAGCAGCGGTAGCGGGAGGAGCCGCGAGCAGTACTTC. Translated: CASSGSGRSREQYF.

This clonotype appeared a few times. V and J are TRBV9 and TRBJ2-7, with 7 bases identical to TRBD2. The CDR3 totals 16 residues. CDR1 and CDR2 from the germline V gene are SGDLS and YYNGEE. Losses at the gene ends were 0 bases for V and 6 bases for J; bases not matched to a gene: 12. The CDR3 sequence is CASSVGPTSASSEQYF. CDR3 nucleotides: TGTGCCAGCAGCGTAGGTCCCACTAGCGCTAGCAGCGAGCAGTACTTC.

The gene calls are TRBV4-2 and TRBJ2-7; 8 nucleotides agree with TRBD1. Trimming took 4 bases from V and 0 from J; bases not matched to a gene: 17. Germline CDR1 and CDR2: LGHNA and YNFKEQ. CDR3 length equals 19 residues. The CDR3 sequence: CASSRIKTGTGPNSYEQYF. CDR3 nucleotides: TGTGCCAGCAGCCGCATAAAAACCGGGACAGGACCCAACTCCTACGAGCAGTACTTC.

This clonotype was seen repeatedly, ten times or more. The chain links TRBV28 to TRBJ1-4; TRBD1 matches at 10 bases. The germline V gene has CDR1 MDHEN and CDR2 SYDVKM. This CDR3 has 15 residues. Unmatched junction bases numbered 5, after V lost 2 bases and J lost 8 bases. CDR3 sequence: CASSLGTGDFEKLFF. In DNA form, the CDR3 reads TGTGCCAGCAGTTTAGGGACAGGGGATTTCGAAAAACTGTTTTTT.

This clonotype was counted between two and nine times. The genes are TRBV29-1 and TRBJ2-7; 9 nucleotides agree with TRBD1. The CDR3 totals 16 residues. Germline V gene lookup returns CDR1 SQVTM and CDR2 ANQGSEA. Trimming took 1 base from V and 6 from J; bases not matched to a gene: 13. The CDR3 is CSVEGALGTGTGEQYF. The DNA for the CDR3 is TGCAGCGTTGAAGGTGCCCTTGGGACAGGGACTGGCGAGCAGTACTTC.

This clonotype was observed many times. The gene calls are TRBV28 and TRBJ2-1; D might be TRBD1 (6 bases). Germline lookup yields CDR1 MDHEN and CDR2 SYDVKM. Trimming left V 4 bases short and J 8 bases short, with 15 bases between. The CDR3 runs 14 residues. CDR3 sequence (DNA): TGTGCCAGCAGTTCCACAGGGAGAGGGGATGAGCAGTTCTTC. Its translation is CASSSTGRGDEQFF. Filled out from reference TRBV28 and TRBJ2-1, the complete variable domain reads DVKVTQSSRYLVKRTGEKVFLECVQDMDHENMFWYRQDPGLGLRLIYFSYDVKMKEKGDIPEGYSVSREKKERFSLILESASTNQTSMYLCASSSTGRGDEQFFGPGTRLTVL.